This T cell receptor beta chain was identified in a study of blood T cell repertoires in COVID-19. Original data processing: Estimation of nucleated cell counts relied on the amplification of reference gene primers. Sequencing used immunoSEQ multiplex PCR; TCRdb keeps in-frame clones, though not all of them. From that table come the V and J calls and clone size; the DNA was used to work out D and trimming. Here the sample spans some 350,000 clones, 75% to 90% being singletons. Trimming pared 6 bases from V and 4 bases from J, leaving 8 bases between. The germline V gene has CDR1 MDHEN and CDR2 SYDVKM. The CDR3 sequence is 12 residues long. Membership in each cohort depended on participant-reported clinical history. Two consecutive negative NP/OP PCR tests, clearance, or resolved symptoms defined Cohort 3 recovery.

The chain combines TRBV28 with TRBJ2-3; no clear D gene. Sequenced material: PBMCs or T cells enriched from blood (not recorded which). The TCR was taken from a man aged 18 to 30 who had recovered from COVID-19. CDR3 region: CASSLTADTQYF. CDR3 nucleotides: TGTGCCAGCAGCCTAACCGCAGATACGCAGTATTTT.